Listed below are T cell receptor beta chains from one sample, sequenced in a study of OX40 agonist ivuxolimab in advanced cancers. TCRdb keeps only in-frame clones here, not all; method: immunoSEQ multiplex PCR. The repertoire holds over 90,000 clones, with almost 90% as singletons. The sequenced sample was CD4+ or CD8+ T cells sorted from blood, obtained in a trial of the OX40 agonist ivuxolimab. The receptors were sampled from an adult with an advanced solid tumor such as melanoma, head and neck, liver or kidney cancer. Each CDR3 is given with its conserved first and last residue. D genes are given only for firm matches. The size of a clone is reported for some rows only, either as once, few or many, or as a class for expanded clones.

J gene | D gene | clone size | V gene | CDR3 protein | CDR3 DNA
TRBJ1-1 | NA | NA | TRBV21-1 | CASRAGGLAEAFF | TGTGCCAGCAGGGCAGGGGGCTTAGCTGAAGCTTTCTTT
TRBJ2-3 | NA | NA | TRBV29-1 | CSGGGSTSDTQYF | TGCAGCGGAGGGGGGTCCACGTCAGATACGCAGTATTTT
TRBJ2-7 | TRBD2 | NA | TRBV29-1 | CSATSGRHEQYF | TGCAGCGCAACTAGCGGGAGGCACGAGCAGTACTTC
TRBJ2-1 | TRBD2 | NA | TRBV14 | CASSPLAGGNEQFF | TGTGCCAGCAGCCCTTTAGCGGGGGGGAATGAGCAGTTCTTC
TRBJ1-5 | NA | NA | TRBV6-4 | CASSAEAGTPQHF | TGTGCCAGCAGTGCAGAAGCGGGGACGCCCCAGCATTTT
TRBJ2-7 | NA | NA | TRBV19 | CASSHRDTHSYEQYF | TGTGCCAGTTCACACCGGGACACCCACTCCTACGAGCAGTACTTC
TRBJ2-5 | NA | NA | TRBV28 | CASSSGPRGNQYF | TGTGCCAGCAGCTCGGGACCAAGGGGGAATCAGTACTTC
TRBJ2-7 | TRBD2 | NA | TRBV29-1 | CSATSGRDEQYF | TGCAGCGCAACTAGCGGGAGGGATGAGCAGTACTTC
TRBJ1-2 | NA | once | TRBV6-1 | CAIYRPERDGYTF | TGTGCCATCTACCGGCCTGAACGGGATGGCTACACCTTC
TRBJ2-5 | TRBD1 | NA | TRBV9 | CASSSRTGNMETQYF | TGTGCCAGCAGCTCCCGGACAGGGAATATGGAGACCCAGTACTTC
TRBJ2-5 | NA | NA | TRBV6-5 | CASSYPSSGSGTQYF | TGTGCCAGCAGTTATCCCTCCTCAGGGTCGGGGACCCAGTACTTC
TRBJ1-1 | TRBD1 | NA | TRBV9 | CASSETGGGTEAFF | TGTGCCAGCAGCGAAACAGGGGGAGGCACTGAAGCTTTCTTT
TRBJ2-7 | TRBD1 | NA | TRBV7-2 | CASSTGQGRYEQYF | TGTGCCAGCAGCACGGGACAGGGCCGTTACGAGCAGTACTTC
TRBJ2-7 | TRBD2 | few | TRBV11-2 | CASSGLRREGYEQYF | TGTGCCAGCAGCGGACTTAGAAGGGAGGGCTACGAGCAGTACTTC
TRBJ2-7 | NA | few | TRBV5-1 | CASSSTYEQYF | TGCGCCAGCAGCAGTACTTACGAGCAGTACTTC
TRBJ1-2 | NA | NA | TRBV19 | CASSPPPGGYTF | TGTGCCAGTAGTCCCCCGCCCGGAGGCTACACCTTC
TRBJ2-7 | NA | NA | TRBV5-6 | CASSLPGLLKRGPTYEQYF | TGTGCCAGCAGCCTCCCGGGACTTCTCAAAAGGGGGCCGACCTACGAGCAGTACTTC
TRBJ1-2 | TRBD1 | NA | TRBV30 | CAWTYPGQGTSRGYTF | TGTGCCTGGACCTACCCCGGACAGGGAACCTCTCGTGGCTACACCTTC
TRBJ1-5 | NA | NA | TRBV27 | CASSFFSTVDQPQHF | TGTGCCAGCAGTTTTTTTTCGACGGTTGATCAGCCCCAGCATTTT
TRBJ1-1 | NA | NA | TRBV2 | CASSREPTEAFF | TGTGCCAGCAGTCGGGAGCCCACTGAAGCTTTCTTT
TRBJ1-5 | TRBD1 | NA | TRBV27 | CASSSRGGGYSNQPQHF | TGTGCCAGCAGTTCCAGAGGGGGCGGGTATAGCAATCAGCCCCAGCATTTT
TRBJ1-1 | NA | NA | TRBV14 | CASSQVARGTEAFF | TGTGCCAGCAGCCAAGTTGCTCGTGGCACTGAAGCTTTCTTT
TRBJ1-5 | TRBD1 | NA | TRBV6-6 | CASTKDRVYQPQHF | TGTGCCAGCACAAAGGACAGGGTCTATCAGCCCCAGCATTTT
TRBJ1-5 | NA | few | TRBV30 | CAWSGALGMPQHF | TGTGCCTGGAGTGGGGCTTTGGGGATGCCCCAGCATTTT
TRBJ1-2 | NA | few | TRBV19 | CASNGAAGYTF | TGTGCCAGTAACGGGGCGGCTGGCTACACCTTC
TRBJ2-1 | TRBD1 | once | TRBV5-1 | CASSLQGASEQFF | TGCGCCAGCAGCTTGCAGGGGGCGTCTGAGCAGTTCTTC
TRBJ2-7 | NA | NA | TRBV29-1 | CSARQSPTYEQYF | TGCAGCGCCCGACAGTCACCCACCTACGAGCAGTACTTC
TRBJ2-1 | TRBD2 | NA | TRBV12-5 | CASGLVRGTSGSKQFF | TGTGCTAGTGGTTTGGTACGGGGGACTAGCGGGAGTAAGCAGTTCTTC
TRBJ2-5 | NA | NA | TRBV6-5 | CASSYVWGAETQYF | TGTGCCAGCAGTTACGTCTGGGGGGCAGAGACCCAGTACTTC
TRBJ2-7 | NA | few | TRBV6-6 | CASSSPWGVSYEQYF | TGTGCCAGCAGTTCGCCTTGGGGGGTCTCCTACGAGCAGTACTTC
TRBJ2-5 | TRBD2 | NA | TRBV15 | CATSTGGRGSQETQYF | TGTGCCACCAGCACTGGAGGGAGGGGCTCCCAAGAGACCCAGTACTTC
TRBJ2-5 | TRBD1 | once | TRBV7-3 | CASGQGVEETQYF | TGTGCCAGCGGACAGGGGGTAGAAGAGACCCAGTACTTC
TRBJ2-1 | NA | few | TRBV14 | CASSRGQGAGWTSGQSSYNEQFF | TGTGCCAGCAGCCGGGGACAGGGGGCGGGCTGGACTAGCGGGCAGAGCTCCTACAATGAGCAGTTCTTC
TRBJ1-2 | NA | NA | TRBV6-5 | CASSYGGGVGYGYTF | TGTGCCAGCAGTTACGGTGGAGGGGTAGGCTATGGCTACACCTTC